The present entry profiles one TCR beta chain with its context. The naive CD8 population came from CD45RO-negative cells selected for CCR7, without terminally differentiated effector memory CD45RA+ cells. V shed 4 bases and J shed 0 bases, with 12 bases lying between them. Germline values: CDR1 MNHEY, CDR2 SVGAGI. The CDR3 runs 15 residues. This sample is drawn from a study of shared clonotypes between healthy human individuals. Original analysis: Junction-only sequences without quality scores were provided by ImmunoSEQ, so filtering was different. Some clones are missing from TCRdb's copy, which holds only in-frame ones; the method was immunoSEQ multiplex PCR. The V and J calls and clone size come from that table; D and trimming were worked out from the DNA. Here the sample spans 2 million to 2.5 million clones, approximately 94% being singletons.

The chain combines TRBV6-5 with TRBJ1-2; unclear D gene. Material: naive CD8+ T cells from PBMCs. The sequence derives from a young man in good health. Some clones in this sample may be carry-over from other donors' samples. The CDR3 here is CASSSRVGSNYGYTF. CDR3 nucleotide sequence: TGTGCCAGCAGTTCCCGGGTCGGCTCTAACTATGGCTACACCTTC.